The TCR beta chain described here comes from a study of identical twins. Unique molecular identifiers were present on cDNA, and template switching added a universal primer site. TCRdb independently ran MiXCR on the 5' RACE reads; one entry per CDR3 protein. Among approximately 690,000 distinct CDR3 sequences listed, less than 7% were seen once. The V segment lost 3 bases and the J segment 5 bases; nucleotides outside the gene matches: 10. The CDR3 is made up of 15 amino acids. In germline, CDR1 is DFQATT, CDR2 SNEGSKA (reference sequence). A few counts support this clonotype. The source material was naive T cells sorted from blood. This chain joins TRBV20-1 and TRBJ2-3; 8 bases fit TRBD2. The sequence came from a man aged 18 to 30 in good health. The CDR3 protein is CSASGGGRWGDTQYF. The DNA of the CDR3 is TGCAGTGCTAGCGGCGGCGGGAGGTGGGGAGATACGCAGTATTTT.